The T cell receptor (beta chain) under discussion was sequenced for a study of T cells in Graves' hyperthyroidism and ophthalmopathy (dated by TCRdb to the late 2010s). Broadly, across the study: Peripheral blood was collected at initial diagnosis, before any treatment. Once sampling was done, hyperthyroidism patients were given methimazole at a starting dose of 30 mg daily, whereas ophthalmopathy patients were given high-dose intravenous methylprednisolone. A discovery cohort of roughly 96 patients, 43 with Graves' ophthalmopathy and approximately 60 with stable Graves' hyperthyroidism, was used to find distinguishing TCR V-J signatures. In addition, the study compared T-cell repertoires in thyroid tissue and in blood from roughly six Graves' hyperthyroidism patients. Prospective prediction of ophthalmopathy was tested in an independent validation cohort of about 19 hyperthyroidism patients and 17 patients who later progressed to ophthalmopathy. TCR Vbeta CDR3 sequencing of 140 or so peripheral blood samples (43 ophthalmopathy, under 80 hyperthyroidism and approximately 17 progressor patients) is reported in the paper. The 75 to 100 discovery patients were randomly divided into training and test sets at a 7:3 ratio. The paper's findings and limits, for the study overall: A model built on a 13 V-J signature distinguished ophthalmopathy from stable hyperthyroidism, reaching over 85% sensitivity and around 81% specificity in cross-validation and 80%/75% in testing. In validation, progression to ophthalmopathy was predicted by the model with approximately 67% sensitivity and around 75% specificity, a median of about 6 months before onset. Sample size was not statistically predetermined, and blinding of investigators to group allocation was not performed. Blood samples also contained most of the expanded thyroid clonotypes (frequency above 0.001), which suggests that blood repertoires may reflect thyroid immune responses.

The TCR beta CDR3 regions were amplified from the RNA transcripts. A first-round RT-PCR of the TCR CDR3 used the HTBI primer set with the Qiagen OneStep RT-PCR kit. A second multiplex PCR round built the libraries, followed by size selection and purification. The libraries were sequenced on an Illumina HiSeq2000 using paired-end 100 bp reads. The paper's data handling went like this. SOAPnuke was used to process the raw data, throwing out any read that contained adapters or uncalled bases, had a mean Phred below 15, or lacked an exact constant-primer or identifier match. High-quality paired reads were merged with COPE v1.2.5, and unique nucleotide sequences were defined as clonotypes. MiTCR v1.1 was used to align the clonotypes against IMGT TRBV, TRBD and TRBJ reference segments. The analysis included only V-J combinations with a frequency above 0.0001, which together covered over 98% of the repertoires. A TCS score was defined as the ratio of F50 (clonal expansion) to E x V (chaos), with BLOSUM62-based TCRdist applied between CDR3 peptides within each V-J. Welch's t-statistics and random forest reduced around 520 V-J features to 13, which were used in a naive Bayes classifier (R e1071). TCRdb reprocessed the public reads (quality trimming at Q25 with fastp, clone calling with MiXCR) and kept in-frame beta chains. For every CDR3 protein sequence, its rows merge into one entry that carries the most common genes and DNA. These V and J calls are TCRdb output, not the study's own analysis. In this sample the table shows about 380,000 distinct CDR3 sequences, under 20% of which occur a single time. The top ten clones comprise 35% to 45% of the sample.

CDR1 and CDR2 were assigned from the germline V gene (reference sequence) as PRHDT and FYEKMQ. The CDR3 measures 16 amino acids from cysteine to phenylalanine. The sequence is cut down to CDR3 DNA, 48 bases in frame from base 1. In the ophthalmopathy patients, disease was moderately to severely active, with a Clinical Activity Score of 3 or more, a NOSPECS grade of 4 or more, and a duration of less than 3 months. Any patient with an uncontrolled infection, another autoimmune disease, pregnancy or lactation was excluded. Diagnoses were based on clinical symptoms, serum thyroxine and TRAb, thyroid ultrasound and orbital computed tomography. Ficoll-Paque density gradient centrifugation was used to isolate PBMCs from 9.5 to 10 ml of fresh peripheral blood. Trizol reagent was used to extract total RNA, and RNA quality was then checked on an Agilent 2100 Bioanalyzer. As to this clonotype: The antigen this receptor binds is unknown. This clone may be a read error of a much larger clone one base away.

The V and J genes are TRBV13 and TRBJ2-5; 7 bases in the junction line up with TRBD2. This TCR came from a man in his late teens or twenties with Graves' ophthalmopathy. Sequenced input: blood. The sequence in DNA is TGTGCCAGCAGCTTGGGAGGGGCCGGGAACCGGGAGACCCAGTGCTTC. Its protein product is CASSLGGAGNRETQCF.